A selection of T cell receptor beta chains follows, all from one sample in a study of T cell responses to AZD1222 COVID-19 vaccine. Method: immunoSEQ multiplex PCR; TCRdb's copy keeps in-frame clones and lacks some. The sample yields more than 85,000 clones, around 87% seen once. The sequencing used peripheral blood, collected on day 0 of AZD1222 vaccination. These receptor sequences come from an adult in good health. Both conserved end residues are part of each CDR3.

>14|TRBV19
CASTPRGLRDEQYF
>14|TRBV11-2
CASSLAGLSEKLFF
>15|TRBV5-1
CASSPGQGWAYEQYF
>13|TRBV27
CAISGTGGDTQYF
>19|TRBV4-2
CASSQEPFNPGSGTGELFF
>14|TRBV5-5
CASSSQRRGTEAFF
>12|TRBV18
CASSRPGNTIYF
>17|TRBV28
CASSFRSPGPRDYGYTF
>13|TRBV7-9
CASAALGPYGYTF
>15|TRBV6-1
CASSEIGGAPGELFF
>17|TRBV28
CAISGALHRRYQETQYF
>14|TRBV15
CATSRDQGPDTQYF
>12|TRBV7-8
CASSPNNQPQHF
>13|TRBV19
CASSIRETYGYTF
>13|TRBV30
CAWSVRVGTEAFF
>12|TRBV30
CAWRGPSYEQYF
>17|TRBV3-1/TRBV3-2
CASSQDVGRRTTDTQYF
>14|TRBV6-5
CASSYSLRFGEQYF
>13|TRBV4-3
CASSQDSNYGYTF
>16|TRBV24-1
CATSDLTGSSTDTQYF
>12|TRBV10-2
CASSGGMTEAFF
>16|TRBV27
CASSTSPGRRPYEQYF
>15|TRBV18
CASSPGRRVDQPQHF
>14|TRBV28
CASRLVQGAYGYTF